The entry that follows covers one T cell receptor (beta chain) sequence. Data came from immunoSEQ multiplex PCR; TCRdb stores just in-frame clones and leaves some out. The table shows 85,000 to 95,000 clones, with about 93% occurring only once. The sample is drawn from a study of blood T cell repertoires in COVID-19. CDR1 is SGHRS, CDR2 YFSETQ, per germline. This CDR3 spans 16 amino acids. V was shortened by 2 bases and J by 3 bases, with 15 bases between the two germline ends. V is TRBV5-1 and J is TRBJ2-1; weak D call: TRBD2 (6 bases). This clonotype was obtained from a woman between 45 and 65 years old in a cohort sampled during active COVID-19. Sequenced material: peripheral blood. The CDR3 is CASSLGRQAGYNEQFF. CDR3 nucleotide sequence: TGCGCCAGCAGCTTAGGACGCCAAGCGGGCTACAATGAGCAGTTCTTC.